This entry lists 16 T cell receptor beta chains sequenced from one sample in a study of cytomegalovirus exposure and HLA in healthy donors. Amplification used 60 Vbeta primers and 13 Jbeta primers. Sequencing used immunoSEQ multiplex PCR; TCRdb keeps in-frame clones, though not all of them. The sample has about 200,000 clones, 60% to 80% seen once. Sequencing was carried out using PBMCs. All receptors come from a male donor in good health and CMV-seronegative.

The J gene is TRBJ2-2, the V gene TRBV4-3; 10 nucleotides match TRBD1. CDR1 is LGHNA, CDR2 YSLEER, per germline. The CDR3 contains 16 residues. J gave up 6 bases and V 3 bases, and 7 bases lay outside the gene matches. The CDR3, as DNA: TGCGCCAGCAGCCAGGTGGGACAGGGGCTAGCCGGGGAGCTGTTTTTT. Its protein product is CASSQVGQGLAGELFF.

This chain connects TRBV5-6 to TRBJ2-7; TRBD1 agrees at 7 bases. Looked up from germline, CDR1 is SGHDT and CDR2 is YYEEEE. The CDR3 contains 16 residues. V shed 3 bases, J shed 6 bases, and the junction held 15 bases outside the gene matches. The CDR3 sequence: CASSSIQGPNPREQYF. CDR3 DNA: TGTGCCAGCAGCTCGATACAGGGGCCTAACCCCCGCGAGCAGTACTTC.

This rearrangement joins TRBV7-2 to TRBJ1-3; possibly TRBD1 for D (6 bases). The CDR3 contains 15 residues. Germline V CDR1 and CDR2: SGHTA, FQGNSA. Between the trimmed V and J ends, which lost 0 bases and 2 bases, there was a span of 8 bases. In DNA, the CDR3 is TGTGCCAGCAGCTTAGCCCACAGGGCTGGAAACACCATATATTTT. Translated: CASSLAHRAGNTIYF.

The rearrangement links TRBV4-1 to TRBJ1-3; possibly TRBD1 for D (6 bases). CDR1 and CDR2 (germline): MGHRA, YSYEKL. Trimming stripped 0 bases from V and 3 bases from J, with 9 bases between. The CDR3 loop spans 15 amino acids. CDR3 loop: CASSQDRGSGNTIYF. CDR3 DNA sequence: TGCGCCAGCAGCCAAGACAGGGGTAGTGGAAACACCATATATTTT.

In its sample, this clone was seen a few times. The chain uses TRBV5-4 and TRBJ2-1; 15 bases are a match to TRBD2. V shed 4 bases and J 7 bases; nucleotides not matched to a gene: 6. Germline CDR1 is SGHNT and CDR2 is YYREEE (reference sequence). CDR3 size: 16 residues. The CDR3: CASSQGTSGRWNEQFF. The CDR3 coding sequence is TGTGCCAGCAGCCAAGGGACTAGCGGGAGGTGGAATGAGCAGTTCTTC.

The chain joins TRBV4-2 to TRBJ2-5; a possible D gene is TRBD2 (5 bases). The CDR3 covers 15 residues. Trimming took off 1 base at V and 1 base at J, with 10 bases between the two ends. CDR1 is LGHNA and CDR2 is YNFKEQ in the germline V gene. The CDR3 loop reads CASSQGPAVQETQYF. As DNA, the CDR3 is TGTGCCAGCAGCCAAGGGCCAGCGGTCCAAGAGACCCAGTACTTC.

The chain has TRBV5-1 and TRBJ2-5; D not resolved. Germline V gene sequence: CDR1 SGHRS, CDR2 YFSETQ. The CDR3 loop spans 13 amino acids. V gave up 0 bases and J gave up 5 bases, with 8 bases separating them. Here the CDR3 DNA reads TGCGCCAGCAGCTTGGATTCCCCGGAGACCCAGTACTTC. Its translation is CASSLDSPETQYF.

The chain is built from TRBV19 and TRBJ1-5; D is perhaps TRBD1 (6 bases). Germline V gives CDR1 LNHDA, CDR2 SQIVND (reference sequence). V was shortened by 8 bases and J by 4 bases, with 12 bases between the two germline ends. This CDR3 spans 13 amino acids. The CDR3 DNA follows: TGTGCCAGTTTGGGGGGGCCGAATCAGCCCCAGCATTTT. This translates into CASLGGPNQPQHF. Full variable domain (remainder filled in from reference TRBV19 and TRBJ1-5): DGGITQSPKYLFRKEGQNVTLSCEQNLNHDAMYWYRQDPGQGLRLIYYSQIVNDFQKGDIAEGYSVSREKKESFPLTVTSAQKNPTAFYLCASLGGPNQPQHFGDGTRLSIL.

The V and J genes are TRBV9 and TRBJ2-1; 8 bases align to TRBD2. The CDR3 is 15 amino acids. With V trimmed by 3 bases and J by 8 bases, 10 bases remained unmatched. Germline V gene sequence: CDR1 SGDLS, CDR2 YYNGEE. The CDR3 DNA sequence: TGTGCCAGCAGCGGGGGGTTAGCGGGATGGGATGAGCAGTTCTTC. Translated, it gives CASSGGLAGWDEQFF.

The V call is TRBV4-1, the J call TRBJ1-1, with unresolved D. V dropped 0 bases and J dropped 11 bases, with 22 bases sitting between them. Germline V gene data show CDR1 as MGHRA and CDR2 as YSYEKL. The CDR3 is made up of 16 amino acids. CDR3 protein: CASSQDFTKLTPGAFF. As DNA, the CDR3 is TGCGCCAGCAGCCAAGATTTTACCAAACTAACGCCTGGGGCTTTCTTT.

The V and J genes are TRBV6-5 and TRBJ2-2, with 7 nucleotides matching TRBD1. The CDR3 is 14 residues long. V dropped 2 bases and J dropped 6; count of bases not matched to a gene: 3. Germline CDR1 MNHEY, CDR2 SVGAGI. The CDR3 sequence is CASSYGTGAGELFF. CDR3 nucleotide sequence: TGTGCCAGCAGTTACGGTACAGGGGCCGGGGAGCTGTTTTTT.

This clone was recorded only once. This chain's CDR3 is CASSPPSAETQYF. The CDR3 DNA is TGTGCCAGCTCACCACCGTCCGCGGAGACCCAGTACTTC. The chain links TRBV18 to TRBJ2-5; D remains unclear. Between the trimmed V and J ends, which lost 0 bases and 5 bases, there was a span of 7 bases. Germline values: CDR1 KGHSH, CDR2 LQKENI. The CDR3 has 13 residues.

This clone has just a few counts. This chain connects TRBV7-2 to TRBJ2-3, with TRBD1 matching over 8 bases. Germline CDR1 reads SGHTA; CDR2 reads FQGNSA. CDR3 size: 14 residues. V shed 5 bases and J 1 base; nucleotides not matched to a gene: 2. The CDR3 sequence is CASSMDRGTDTQYF. The CDR3 nucleotides read TGTGCCAGCAGCATGGACAGGGGCACAGATACGCAGTATTTT.

This chain uses TRBV5-6 with TRBJ2-7; the match to TRBD1 covers 7 bases. Germline CDR1 is SGHDT and CDR2 is YYEEEE. This CDR3 region has 12 residues. V lost 5 bases, J lost 6 bases, and 5 bases stayed unmatched. The CDR3 region has the DNA TGTGCCAGCAGTTTTACAGGGGCCGAGCAGTACTTC. As protein: CASSFTGAEQYF.

Only one count was recorded for this clone. This chain joins TRBV19 and TRBJ2-2; D call uncertain. The CDR3 runs 18 residues. V lost 5 bases and J 0 bases, leaving 19 bases between the germline ends. Per germline, CDR1 LNHDA and CDR2 SQIVND (reference sequence). The DNA for the CDR3 is TGTGCCAGTAGTTTGGCCCAAACGGCAGGAACGAACACCGGGGAGCTGTTTTTT. This encodes CASSLAQTAGTNTGELFF.

This clone was found a few times. The CDR3, as DNA: TGTGCCAGCAGCCGGACAGGTTACAATCAGCCCCAGCATTTT. Its translation: CASSRTGYNQPQHF. The V gene is TRBV7-3, the J gene TRBJ1-5; 7 positions agree with TRBD1. The length of the CDR3 is 14 residues. With V trimmed by 5 bases and J by 3 bases, 4 bases remained unmatched. Per germline, CDR1 SGHTA and CDR2 FQGTGA. The full variable domain, in which reference TRBV7-3 and TRBJ1-5 provide the parts outside the CDR3, is GAGVSQTPSNKVTEKGKYVELRCDPISGHTALYWYRQSLGQGPEFLIYFQGTGAADDSGLPNDRFFAVRPEGSVSTLKIQRTERGDSAVYLCASSRTGYNQPQHFGDGTRLSIL.